The 17 T cell receptor beta chains below come from one sample, sequenced in a study of tumor-infiltrating lymphocytes in primary liver carcinoma. Joint extraction of RNA and DNA used roughly 20-32 mg of bulk tissue that was unsorted. From approximately 500 ng total RNA, TCR beta cDNA was generated with a primer in the constant region. Modified slightly, ARM-PCR produced TCR beta libraries over three nested multiplex PCR rounds. TRBV1-TRBV30 forward primers paired with a C-beta reverse primer drove the first two PCR rounds, roughly 9 cycles each. TCRdb re-derived calls from the multiplex PCR reads in MiXCR, one entry per CDR3 protein. The top ten hold around a quarter of the sample, which has 50,000 to 60,000 distinct CDR3 sequences, around 77% seen once. Sequencing was carried out using liver tumor tissue from sampling region 5. Stated subset: tumor region T5, tumor centre. These receptors all stem from a man in his forties with primary liver carcinoma and hepatitis B virus infection.

This clonotype was picked up many times. V gene TRBV10-3 combines with J gene TRBJ2-3; 7 bases align to TRBD1. Germline CDR1 and CDR2: ENHRY and SYGVKD. This CDR3 comprises 16 residues. V dropped 4 bases and J dropped 0; count of bases not matched to a gene: 7. CDR3 DNA sequence: TGTGCCATCAGTGCCGGGACAGAAACTAGCACAGATACGCAGTATTTT. Translation gives CAISAGTETSTDTQYF.

Remarks on this clonotype: Given the absence of the conserved phenylalanine or tryptophan at the CDR3 end, a read error is likely. V usage is TRBV6-1 and J usage is TRBJ2-1; unclear D gene. The CDR3 runs 14 residues. Germline values: CDR1 MNHNS, CDR2 SASEGT. V was cut by 8 bases and J by 0 bases, with 11 bases left in between. CDR3 coding DNA: TGTGCCAGCGACTTGGTGGACTCCTACAATGAGCAGTTCTTA. It yields the protein CASDLVDSYNEQFL.

V usage is TRBV11-2 and J usage is TRBJ2-5, with D perhaps TRBD1 (5 bases). Trimming removed 5 bases at V and 5 bases at J, with 27 bases between. This CDR3 region has 18 residues. The V gene's germline CDR1 is SGHAT and CDR2 FQNNGV. CDR3 residues: CASSPSSIQGTGLETQYF. CDR3 bases: TGTGCCAGCAGCCCTAGTTCAATCCAGGGTACTGGGCTGGAGACCCAGTACTTC.

This sequence joins TRBV6-1 and TRBJ1-2; 8 bases map to TRBD1. Per germline, CDR1 MNHNS and CDR2 SASEGT. There are 14 residues in the CDR3. V dropped 7 bases and J dropped 3; count of bases not matched to a gene: 7. The CDR3 sequence: CASNTTTGDYGYTF. DNA for the CDR3: TGTGCCAGCAACACAACGACAGGGGACTATGGCTACACCTTC.

Points on this clonotype: Relative to the germline gene, one junction end is altered; a read error may explain this. The chain employs TRBV30 and TRBJ2-7; the match to TRBD2 covers 8 bases. This CDR3 is built from 17 residues. CDR1 and CDR2 from the germline V gene are GTSNPN and SVGIG (reference sequence). CDR3: CACSVIHAGGYYGEQYF. CDR3 nucleotide sequence: TGTGCCTGTAGTGTAATACACGCGGGGGGCTACTATGGCGAGCAGTACTTC.

Remarks on this clonotype: Sequence at one end of the junction differs from germline and may be a read error. The chain joins TRBV6-6 to TRBJ1-5; D call uncertain. Germline-derived CDR1 and CDR2 are MNHNY and SVGAGI (reference sequence). The CDR3 has 15 amino acids. The CDR3 DNA sequence: TGTGCCAGCAAAAGGACGGACTTTAGCTATCAGCCCCAGCATTTT. Protein product: CASKRTDFSYQPQHF.

On this clonotype itself: One end of the junction does not line up with germline, which may come from a read error. J is TRBJ2-4 and V is TRBV11-1, with 10 bases matching TRBD2. In germline, CDR1 is SGHAT, CDR2 FQDESV (reference sequence). This CDR3 is 17 amino acids long. The chain's CDR3 is CASSFHDTSGTKNIQNF. The CDR3 region has the DNA TGTGCCAGCAGCTTTCACGACACTAGCGGGACCAAGAACATTCAGAACTTC.

This clonotype has ten or more counts. The rearrangement links TRBV5-1 to TRBJ2-5; unclear D gene. The CDR3 runs 13 residues. Germline loops: CDR1 SGHRS, CDR2 YFSETQ. Trimming left V 0 bases short and J 5 bases short, with 8 bases between. The CDR3 sequence: CASSLVPSETQYF. The DNA of the CDR3 is TGCGCCAGCAGCTTGGTCCCGTCCGAGACCCAGTACTTC.

Turning to this clonotype: A read error may account for a junction end that differs from germline. CDR3 DNA sequence: TGTGTCAGCAGCGCGGGAGGACCGAATGAACAGTTCTTC. Protein product: CVSSAGGPNEQFF. The chain couples TRBV11-1 to TRBJ2-1; 8 bases are shared with TRBD2. The CDR3 sequence is 13 residues long. The germline V gene has CDR1 SGHAT and CDR2 FQDESV (reference sequence).

This clonotype was found many times. V gene TRBV13 combines with J gene TRBJ2-4, with D perhaps matching TRBD2 (6 bases). V lost 0 bases to trimming and J lost 1 base, with 13 bases between them. The CDR3 runs 17 residues. Germline loops: CDR1 PRHDT, CDR2 FYEKMQ (reference sequence). Here the CDR3 reads CASSLGGRPGAKNIQYF. The DNA for the CDR3 is TGTGCCAGCAGCTTAGGAGGGAGGCCAGGGGCCAAAAACATTCAGTACTTC.

In the case of this clonotype: A read error is likely, as this CDR3 ends without the conserved phenylalanine or tryptophan. The chain carries TRBV11-2 and TRBJ2-1, with D maybe TRBD2 (5 bases). This CDR3 has 15 amino acids. The germline V gene has CDR1 SGHAT and CDR2 FQNNGV. V lost 3 bases to trimming and J lost 5 bases, with 14 bases between them. CDR3 region: CASSFRGPIDNEQFS. In nucleotides, the CDR3 is TGTGCCAGCAGCTTTAGAGGGCCAATCGACAATGAGCAGTTCTCC.

This clonotype was observed a single time. Compared with germline, one end of the junction differs, possibly owing to a read error. The CDR3 DNA is TGCGCCAGTAGCTTAAGTGACGGATATAATGAGCAGTTCTTC. As protein: CASSLSDGYNEQFF. The chain employs TRBV5-1 and TRBJ2-1; no clear D gene. CDR1 and CDR2 (germline): SGHRS, YFSETQ. The CDR3 runs to 14 residues. The complete variable domain, with remaining parts taken from reference TRBV5-1 and TRBJ2-1, reads KAGVTQTPRYLIKTRGQQVTLSCSPISGHRSVSWYQQTPGQGLQFLFEYFSETQRNKGNFPGRFSGRQFSNSRSEMNVSTLELGDSALYLCASSLSDGYNEQFFGPGTRLTVL.

In this sample, this clonotype turned up many times. An end of the junction differs from the germline gene, which may be a read error. This chain connects TRBV4-1 to TRBJ2-5; 13 nucleotides align to TRBD2. The CDR3 has 16 residues. Germline CDR1 is MGHRA and CDR2 is YSYEKL. DNA for the CDR3: TGCGCCAGCAGCCAAAATCCAGGACTAGCGGGAGAGGCCCAGTACTTC. It codes for CASSQNPGLAGEAQYF.

With respect to this clonotype: The junction departs from the called germline gene at one end, perhaps through a read error. The chain carries TRBV12-3 or TRBV12-4 and TRBJ2-2, with D tentatively TRBD2 (5 bases). The CDR3 totals 13 residues. This chain's CDR3 is CASSFIATGEPFF. The DNA for the CDR3 is TGTGCCAGCAGTTTTATAGCGACCGGGGAGCCGTTTTTT.

Regarding this clonotype: Germline is not matched at one junction end, which may reflect a read error. The rearrangement uses TRBV30 and TRBJ2-3, with D perhaps matching TRBD1 (5 bases). This CDR3 has 13 residues. Per germline, CDR1 GTSNPN and CDR2 SVGIG (reference sequence). The DNA for the CDR3 is TGTGCCTGGGTGGGTAGGGGCGCAGATATGCAGTATTTT. The encoded protein is CAWVGRGADMQYF.

Turning to this clonotype: Its ends do not fully match the called genes, so a read error is possible. The chain combines TRBV4-3 with TRBJ2-1; D not certain. CDR3 length equals 16 residues. The germline V gene has CDR1 LGHNA and CDR2 YSLEER. The CDR3 nucleotides are TGCACCAGTAGCCAAGATACCTACTCAGAGTACAATGAGCAGTTCTTC. Residues: CTSSQDTYSEYNEQFF.

In regard to this clonotype: Since a much larger clone is just one base distant, this may be a read error. The CDR3 region is CASSFSSGVNTGEPFF. CDR3 nucleotide sequence: TGTGCCAGCAGCTTTTCTAGCGGCGTGAACACCGGGGAGCCGTTTTTT. The chain recombines TRBV11-2 with TRBJ2-2, with 7 bases fitting TRBD2. CDR1 SGHAT and CDR2 FQNNGV come from the germline V gene. The CDR3 spans 16 residues.